The rows below give T cell receptor beta chains drawn from one sample of a study of low-dose radiotherapy and immunotherapy resistance in tumors. TCRdb analysed the reads with MiXCR anew, one entry per CDR3 protein. The top ten hold roughly 6.2% of the sample, which has about 50,000 distinct CDR3 sequences, approximately 12% seen once. The specimen comprised PBMCs, sampled before treatment. Receptors originate from a female donor with ovarian cancer. Both conserved end residues are part of each CDR3. A D gene is named only where the DNA matches it firmly. Size tells how often a clone was seen (once, few, many) or the class of an expanded clone, and some rows leave it out.

d_gene | j_gene | v_gene | abundance | CDR3nt | CDR3aa
NA | TRBJ2-3 | TRBV27 | many | TGTGCCAGCAGGACGCCCTCGGCTGCCGGGGGAACAGATACGCAGTATTTT | CASRTPSAAGGTDTQYF
TRBD2 | TRBJ2-1 | TRBV19 | many | TGTGCCAGTAGTATAGCCGCACTAGCGGGAGAATACAATGAGCAGTTCTTC | CASSIAALAGEYNEQFF
NA | TRBJ1-2 | TRBV28 | NA | TGTGCCAGCAGTTACGTGGACTATGGCTACACCTTC | CASSYVDYGYTF
NA | TRBJ2-2 | TRBV28 | many | TGTGCCAGCAGCCTGGGGACGACCGCGAACACCGGGGAGCTGTTTTTT | CASSLGTTANTGELFF
NA | TRBJ1-5 | TRBV19 | NA | TGTGCCAGTAGTATAGACGGAGGGGGTCAGCCCCAGCATTTT | CASSIDGGGQPQHF
TRBD2 | TRBJ2-3 | TRBV7-2 | many | TGTGCCAGCAGCCCTCGGGGGGTCGTCACAGATACGCAGTATTTT | CASSPRGVVTDTQYF
NA | TRBJ2-1 | TRBV5-5 | NA | TGTGCCAGCAGCCGATCAGGGCTGTACAATGAGCAGTTCTTC | CASSRSGLYNEQFF
NA | TRBJ1-4 | TRBV5-1 | many | TGCGCCAGCAGCTTGGGGACATCGACAACTAATGAAAAACTGTTTTTT | CASSLGTSTTNEKLFF
NA | TRBJ2-2 | TRBV20-1 | many | TGCAGTGCTAGATCCCCAGTATCCACCGGGGAGCTGTTTTTT | CSARSPVSTGELFF
NA | TRBJ2-7 | TRBV28 | many | TGTGCCAGCAGTTTCCGGGAGTCCTACGAGCAGTACTTC | CASSFRESYEQYF
NA | TRBJ2-3 | TRBV28 | many | TGTGCCAGCAGTTTGAAGGGGGGCGGGGATACGCAGTATTTT | CASSLKGGGDTQYF
NA | TRBJ1-5 | TRBV20-1 | many | TGCAGTGCCCAGACAGGATACCTCAATCAGCCCCAGCATTTT | CSAQTGYLNQPQHF
NA | TRBJ1-1 | TRBV15 | many | TGTGCCACCAGCAGAGCCGACCGGAACACTGAAGCTTTCTTT | CATSRADRNTEAFF
TRBD1 | TRBJ1-6 | TRBV5-1 | many | TGCGCCAGCAGCTGGCAGGGGGCCCAGGGGGATTCACCCCTCCACTTT | CASSWQGAQGDSPLHF
NA | TRBJ2-2 | TRBV9 | NA | TGTGCCAGCAGCGTAGGGCACCCAAACACCGGGGAGCTGTTTTTT | CASSVGHPNTGELFF
NA | TRBJ2-1 | TRBV20-1 | many | TGCAGTGCTCTAAGCGGGCTCACCTACAATGAGCAGTTCTTC | CSALSGLTYNEQFF
NA | TRBJ1-1 | TRBV11-2 | NA | TGTGCCAGCAGCTCCGACCGACGGAAAGAAGCTTTCTTT | CASSSDRRKEAFF
NA | TRBJ2-1 | TRBV5-1 | many | TGCGCCAGCAGCTTGGTGGACAATGAGCAGTTCTTC | CASSLVDNEQFF
NA | TRBJ2-7 | TRBV10-3 | many | TGTGCCATCAGGGACACAGGGAAGAGCTACGAGCAGTACTTC | CAIRDTGKSYEQYF
TRBD2 | TRBJ2-3 | TRBV20-1 | many | TGCAGTGCTAGAGATCAGTTTCGTAGCGGGGGGGCGACAGATACGCAGTATTTT | CSARDQFRSGGATDTQYF
NA | TRBJ1-2 | TRBV5-6 | many | TGTGCCAGCAGCCCACCGGGAGGGAACTATGGCTACACCTTC | CASSPPGGNYGYTF
TRBD1 | TRBJ1-6 | TRBV4-1 | many | TGCGCCAGCAGACGGGACAGGGACTCACCCCTCCACTTT | CASRRDRDSPLHF
TRBD1 | TRBJ1-2 | TRBV5-1 | many | TGCGCCAGCAGCTTACAGGACAGGGGAGGTGGCTACACCTTC | CASSLQDRGGGYTF
NA | TRBJ2-7 | TRBV18 | many | TGTGCCAGCTCACCAGCTAGCACAGTGGGTTACGAGCAGTACTTC | CASSPASTVGYEQYF
TRBD1 | TRBJ2-2 | TRBV29-1 | many | TGCAGCGTTGGGGAGGACAGGGGCCGTACCGGGGAGCTGTTTTTT | CSVGEDRGRTGELFF
NA | TRBJ2-1 | TRBV2 | many | TGTGCCAGCAGTTTCAGGGGAAGGGCCGATGAGCAGTTCTTC | CASSFRGRADEQFF
NA | TRBJ2-5 | TRBV9 | many | TGTGCCAGCAGCGTAGGAGTGTCAGAGACCCAGTACTTC | CASSVGVSETQYF
TRBD2 | TRBJ2-1 | TRBV19 | many | TGTGCCAGTAGTAGAGTAGCGGGAGTCAATGAGCAGTTCTTC | CASSRVAGVNEQFF
NA | TRBJ2-1 | TRBV13 | few | TGTGCCAGCAGCTTACTGGCGGGTGCGGGCAATGAGCAGTTCTTC | CASSLLAGAGNEQFF
TRBD2 | TRBJ2-7 | TRBV20-1 | many | TGCAGTGCAGCGAAGACTAGCGGGAGTTACGAGCAGTACTTC | CSAAKTSGSYEQYF
TRBD1 | TRBJ2-1 | TRBV5-1 | many | TGCGCCAGCAGCTCAGGACAGGAAAGGGGTGAGCAGTTCTTC | CASSSGQERGEQFF
NA | TRBJ2-7 | TRBV6-6 | many | TGTGCCAGCAGTCTTCAAAGGGTTGCCTACGAGCAGTACTTC | CASSLQRVAYEQYF
TRBD1 | TRBJ2-7 | TRBV11-1 | many | TGTGCCAGCAGCCCAGGGGACAGAACCTACGAGCAGTACTTC | CASSPGDRTYEQYF